Listed below are T cell receptor beta chains from one sample, sequenced in a study of blood T cell repertoires in COVID-19. Assay: immunoSEQ multiplex PCR; the TCRdb copy retains only in-frame clones and omits some. The table records around 150,000 clones, just over 85% of them present only once. Source material: peripheral blood. The origin of the receptors is a man in his 70s with acute or convalescent COVID-19. CDR3s include the opening cysteine and the closing phenylalanine or tryptophan. A D gene is named only where the DNA matches it firmly. Clone size appears in some rows only: once, few, many, or a class for an expanded clone.

d_call,j_call,clone_size,v_call,cdr3_aa,cdr3_nt
-,TRBJ1-5,-,TRBV3-1/TRBV3-2,CASGRGNGNQPQHF,TGTGCCAGCGGGAGAGGGAATGGGAATCAGCCCCAGCATTTT
TRBD2,TRBJ2-7,-,TRBV5-6,CASSLAGTTLPYEQYF,TGTGCCAGCAGCTTGGCCGGGACTACCCTCCCCTACGAGCAGTACTTC
-,TRBJ1-2,once,TRBV28,CASSTANYGYTF,TGTGCCAGCAGCACAGCTAACTATGGCTACACCTTC
TRBD2,TRBJ2-2,-,TRBV9,CASSVAGGPLSGELFF,TGTGCCAGCAGCGTCGCGGGAGGGCCGTTATCTGGGGAGCTGTTTTTT
-,TRBJ1-1,few,TRBV3-1/TRBV3-2,CASSQGDIEAFF,TGTGCCAGCAGCCAAGGGGACATTGAAGCTTTCTTT
-,TRBJ1-1,-,TRBV27,CASSPHMNTEAFF,TGTGCCAGCAGTCCACATATGAACACTGAAGCTTTCTTT
-,TRBJ1-4,-,TRBV28,CASSSQGATNEKLFF,TGTGCCAGCAGTTCACAGGGTGCAACTAATGAAAAACTGTTTTTT
-,TRBJ2-7,few,TRBV6-4,CASRQGASGSYEQYF,TGTGCCAGCAGACAGGGGGCTAGCGGGAGCTACGAGCAGTACTTC
TRBD2,TRBJ2-1,-,TRBV23-1,CASSQSLRPKREDLEQFF,TGCGCCAGCAGTCAATCTCTCCGGCCTAAGCGGGAGGATCTTGAGCAGTTCTTC
-,TRBJ2-3,-,TRBV15,CATSPGAGDTQYF,TGTGCCACCAGCCCGGGAGCGGGCGATACGCAGTATTTT
-,TRBJ2-5,few,TRBV27,CASSLYKGQETQYF,TGTGCCAGCAGTTTATACAAGGGGCAGGAGACCCAGTACTTC
TRBD1,TRBJ2-3,-,TRBV19,CASSIGTGDITDTQYF,TGTGCCAGTAGTATCGGGACAGGGGATATCACAGATACGCAGTATTTT
-,TRBJ2-1,-,TRBV7-3,CASSLMPLAPSSYNEQFF,TGTGCCAGCAGCTTAATGCCCCTAGCTCCGAGCTCCTACAATGAGCAGTTCTTC
-,TRBJ1-4,-,TRBV11-2,CASSPRRGAGEKLFF,TGTGCCAGCAGCCCCCGCCGGGGGGCCGGTGAAAAACTGTTTTTT
-,TRBJ1-5,-,TRBV6-2/TRBV6-3,CASSWTANQPQHF,TGTGCCAGCAGTTGGACAGCGAATCAGCCCCAGCATTTT
-,TRBJ2-2,few,TRBV21-1,CASSKGSGQGNTGELFF,TGTGCCAGCAGCAAGGGAAGCGGACAGGGTAACACCGGGGAGCTGTTTTTT
TRBD1,TRBJ2-1,-,TRBV5-1,CASSWTGTGGSNEQFF,TGCGCCAGCAGCTGGACCGGGACAGGGGGTTCCAATGAGCAGTTCTTC
TRBD2,TRBJ2-3,-,TRBV7-8,CASSLASGTQDTQYF,TGTGCCAGCAGCTTAGCTAGCGGGACCCAAGATACGCAGTATTTT
-,TRBJ2-3,-,TRBV6-4,CASSDSGLGLSTDTQYF,TGTGCCAGCAGTGACTCCGGGCTGGGACTTTCCACAGATACGCAGTATTTT
-,TRBJ2-2,once,TRBV7-9,CAGRAGVNTGELFF,TGTGCCGGCCGCGCAGGGGTGAACACCGGGGAGCTGTTTTTT
-,TRBJ1-2,-,TRBV3-1/TRBV3-2,CASSQGSGYGYTF,TGTGCCAGCAGCCAAGGGTCAGGTTATGGCTACACCTTC
TRBD2,TRBJ2-3,-,TRBV29-1,CSVVGKLAGVPDTQYF,TGCAGCGTTGTCGGCAAACTAGCGGGAGTACCAGATACGCAGTATTTT
-,TRBJ2-2,once,TRBV7-3,CASSLTNGRVNGELFF,TGTGCCAGCAGCTTAACCAATGGCAGGGTTAACGGGGAGCTGTTTTTT
TRBD2,TRBJ2-7,-,TRBV4-3,CASSQAFLGLAGVNYEQYF,TGCGCCAGCAGCCAAGCGTTTCTGGGACTAGCGGGAGTGAATTACGAGCAGTACTTC
TRBD1,TRBJ1-6,-,TRBV7-9,CASSLGGQGGSPLHF,TGTGCCAGCAGCTTAGGGGGACAGGGCGGATCACCCCTCCACTTT
TRBD1,TRBJ1-1,-,TRBV6-5,CASSQQGGFGAFF,TGTGCCAGCTCGCAACAGGGGGGCTTCGGAGCTTTCTTT
-,TRBJ1-6,few,TRBV18,CASSSQGLGNSPLHF,TGTGCCAGCTCATCACAGGGACTTGGGAATTCACCCCTCCACTTT
TRBD1,TRBJ1-2,-,TRBV5-4,CASSLQGNYGYTF,TGTGCCAGCAGCTTACAGGGGAACTATGGCTACACCTTC
-,TRBJ2-1,-,TRBV4-3,CASSHTGVGDNEQFF,TGCGCCAGCAGCCACACGGGAGTGGGGGACAATGAGCAGTTCTTC
TRBD1,TRBJ1-1,-,TRBV19,CASRNRGGTNTEAFF,TGTGCCAGTCGCAACAGGGGAGGTACGAACACTGAAGCTTTCTTT
TRBD2,TRBJ2-5,-,TRBV6-4,CASPSRTPREETQYF,TGTGCCAGCCCTAGTAGAACCCCGCGGGAGGAGACCCAGTACTTC
-,TRBJ2-7,once,TRBV6-5,CASSRLVGDEQYF,TGTGCCAGCAGCCGACTAGTGGGCGACGAGCAGTACTTC
TRBD2,TRBJ2-1,-,TRBV6-5,CASSPSGSYWNEQFF,TGTGCCAGCAGCCCCAGCGGGAGTTACTGGAATGAGCAGTTCTTC
-,TRBJ1-6,-,TRBV5-4,CASSFPGSGSYNSPLHF,TGTGCCAGCAGCTTCCCTGGGTCGGGTTCCTATAATTCACCCCTCCACTTT
-,TRBJ2-6,few,TRBV6-2/TRBV6-3,CASSYSRIIGANVLTF,TGTGCCAGCAGTTACTCCCGTATTATTGGGGCCAACGTCCTGACTTTC